Here is one T cell receptor (beta chain) with its context. CDR3 size: 14 residues. From germline, CDR1 is SGHDT and CDR2 YYEEEE. Trimming left V 1 base short and J 5 bases short, with 12 bases between. This specimen comes from a study of blood T cell repertoires in COVID-19. Study summary: Recovery among Cohort 3 donors was established by two negative PCRs, clearance, or symptom resolution. T cells, B-cell-depleted T cells, or PBMCs supplied cDNA or gDNA. Acute and convalescent COVID-19 samples came from the United States, Italy and Spain.

In the original analysis: By means of reference gene primer amplification, nucleated cell counts were estimated. Here immunoSEQ multiplex PCR was the method, and the copy in TCRdb shows in-frame clones only, minus some. D and trimming were read from the DNA, whereas the V and J calls and clone size are those reported in that table. Of 330,000 or so clones detected, about 90% appear once; the ten largest clones hold about 2.1%. The V gene is TRBV5-6, the J gene TRBJ1-1; D may be TRBD1 (6 bases). This sequence originates from a man aged 40-49 years in a cohort exposed to, infected with or recovered from COVID-19 (not recorded which). The sequenced material came from PBMCs or T cells enriched from blood (not recorded which). CDR3 residues: CASSLRGAGTEAFF. In nucleotides, the CDR3 is TGTGCCAGCAGCTTGCGGGGGGCAGGGACTGAAGCTTTCTTT.